The TCR beta chain under discussion was sequenced for a study of cytomegalovirus exposure and HLA in healthy donors. The study's findings and limits: In a later analysis, the majority of CMV-associated beta chains seemingly showed HLA restriction.

Notes on this clone: The antigen is not known.

From germline, CDR1 is GTSNPN and CDR2 SVGIG (reference sequence). J was trimmed by 3 bases and V by 3 bases; bases with no gene match: 8. The CDR3 loop spans 15 amino acids. 60 Vbeta and 13 Jbeta primers were used in PCR. The data were produced by immunoSEQ multiplex PCR, yet TCRdb's version contains in-frame clones alone and is incomplete. The sample data list 40,000 or so clones. This TCR came from a man aged 30-40 years in good health and CMV-seronegative. This chain joins TRBV30 and TRBJ1-2; 9 positions match TRBD1. Specimen: PBMCs. The CDR3 DNA reads TGTGCCTGGAGCCCCGGGACAGGGCCCGACTATGGCTACACCTTC. It yields the protein CAWSPGTGPDYGYTF.